Presented here are 17 T cell receptor beta chains from one specimen sequenced in a study of blood T cell repertoires in COVID-19. Using immunoSEQ multiplex PCR, the repertoire was profiled, and TCRdb retains in-frame clones only, with some absent. Here the sample spans 64,000 or so clones, around 79% being singletons. Sequenced material: peripheral blood. These receptors were obtained from a human donor in a cohort sampled during active COVID-19.

J is TRBJ2-3 and V is TRBV6-2 or TRBV6-3, with TRBD2 matching over 9 bases. CDR1 MNHEY and CDR2 SVGEGT come from the germline V gene. This CDR3 comprises 16 residues. Germline trimming cut 2 bases from V and 2 bases from J; bases unmatched to any gene: 5. Here the CDR3 DNA reads TGTGCCAGCAGTTACCATAGCGGGAGTTACACAGATACGCAGTATTTT. Translated: CASSYHSGSYTDTQYF.

The gene calls are TRBV4-1 and TRBJ1-4; D gene ambiguous. Per the germline V gene, CDR1 is MGHRA and CDR2 is YSYEKL. V was pared by 4 bases and J by 12 bases, with 21 bases between. This CDR3 has 15 residues. The chain's CDR3 is CASSPLASPYDELFF. In DNA form, the CDR3 reads TGCGCCAGCAGCCCGTTAGCGTCACCCTATGATGAACTGTTTTTT.

The rearrangement joins TRBV24-1 to TRBJ1-1; no clear D gene. Trimming removed 7 bases at V and 6 bases at J, with 14 bases between. The CDR3 spans 13 residues. In germline, CDR1 is KGHDR, CDR2 SFDVKD. CDR3 sequence (DNA): TGTGCCACCAGAACTGCCCGAAGCGCTGAAGCTTTCTTT. Translating it yields CATRTARSAEAFF.

This chain links TRBV5-1 with TRBJ2-7; D call uncertain. Trimming pared 0 bases from V and 5 bases from J, leaving 18 bases between. The CDR3 is made up of 16 amino acids. Germline V lookup: CDR1 SGHRS, CDR2 YFSETQ. The CDR3: CASSLDRLIGSDEQYF. The CDR3 DNA is TGCGCCAGCAGCTTGGATAGACTTATAGGTTCTGACGAGCAGTACTTC.

The chain employs TRBV18 and TRBJ2-1, with D possibly being TRBD1 (5 bases). V was pared by 5 bases and J by 6 bases, with 14 bases between. CDR1 and CDR2 from the germline V gene are KGHSH and LQKENI. The CDR3 runs to 14 residues. The CDR3 loop reads CASSKDSSSNEQFF. The DNA for the CDR3 is TGTGCCAGCTCAAAAGACAGCTCGAGCAATGAGCAGTTCTTC.

The rearrangement joins TRBV11-2 to TRBJ2-2; 10 bases line up with TRBD2. J gave up 7 bases and V 1 base, and 12 bases lay outside the gene matches. The germline V gene encodes CDR1 SGHAT and CDR2 FQNNGV. The CDR3 consists of 18 residues. CDR3 DNA: TGTGCCAGCAGCTTAGGCTTCATCCTAGCGGGAGAGGTCGGGGAGCTGTTTTTT. As protein: CASSLGFILAGEVGELFF.

The rearrangement uses TRBV7-2 and TRBJ2-2; 7 nucleotides align to TRBD2. V lost 5 bases, J lost 6 bases, and 12 bases stayed unmatched. The CDR3 totals 16 residues. The germline gives CDR1 SGHTA, CDR2 FQGNSA. The CDR3 region has the DNA TGTGCCAGCAGCCATGGGGGGAGGGCCGTCCCCGGGGAGCTGTTTTTT. Protein sequence: CASSHGGRAVPGELFF.

This chain uses TRBV21-1 with TRBJ2-3; no check of the table's D call, TRBD2, against the DNA was made. TRBV21-1 is flagged as a pseudogene. This CDR3 comprises 15 residues. CDR3 sequence (DNA): TGTGCCAAAACTTTAGCGGGAGAGAGCACAGATACGCAGTATTTT. This codes for CAKTLAGESTDTQYF.

This chain uses TRBV4-1 with TRBJ1-2; the D gene is possibly TRBD1 (5 bases). Germline-derived CDR1 and CDR2 are MGHRA and YSYEKL. V lost 3 bases and J lost 0, with 14 bases in between. The CDR3 is 16 residues long. CDR3 sequence: CASSQRGWGANYGYTF. Here the CDR3 DNA reads TGCGCCAGCAGCCAGCGGGGGTGGGGCGCTAACTATGGCTACACCTTC.

The chain uses TRBV4-1 and TRBJ2-3; TRBD1 aligns across 7 bases. CDR1 and CDR2 (germline): MGHRA, YSYEKL. V shed 1 base and J 4 bases; nucleotides not matched to a gene: 5. There are 15 residues in the CDR3. The CDR3: CASSQGRQGSDTQYF. CDR3 nucleotides: TGCGCCAGCAGCCAAGGCCGACAGGGTTCAGATACGCAGTATTTT.

CDR3 DNA sequence: TGTGCCAGCAGCCAAGGGTCGGGACAGGGGGTCTACGAGCAGTACTTC. Its translation: CASSQGSGQGVYEQYF. This chain links TRBV11-2 with TRBJ2-7, with 11 bases matching TRBD1. V trimming: 5 bases; J trimming: 3 bases; junction bases outside the gene matches: 9. Germline V CDR1 and CDR2: SGHAT, FQNNGV. The CDR3 loop spans 16 amino acids.

This clone was observed a handful of times. The chain has TRBV19 and TRBJ2-1, with TRBD2 identical over 10 bases. The CDR3 is 17 residues long. V lost 3 bases, J lost 2 bases, and 7 bases stayed unmatched. Looked up from germline, CDR1 is LNHDA and CDR2 is SQIVND (reference sequence). CDR3 amino acids: CASSMGIAGGTYNEQFF. Written as DNA, the CDR3 is TGTGCCAGTAGTATGGGGATAGCGGGAGGTACCTACAATGAGCAGTTCTTC.

The J gene is TRBJ1-2, the V gene TRBV30, with TRBD1 as a possible D gene (5 bases). This CDR3 is 13 amino acids long. The germline V gene has CDR1 GTSNPN and CDR2 SVGIG (reference sequence). Trimming stripped 0 bases from V and 9 bases from J, with 14 bases between. The CDR3 is CAWSVLRVESYTF. The CDR3 coding sequence is TGTGCCTGGAGTGTACTCAGGGTTGAGAGCTACACCTTC.

V usage is TRBV19 and J usage is TRBJ1-3; no reliable D call. The length of the CDR3 is 15 residues. The V and J ends lost 3 bases and 0 bases respectively, with 9 bases between them. Germline values: CDR1 LNHDA, CDR2 SQIVND (reference sequence). The CDR3 sequence: CASSMVGFSGNTIYF. The CDR3 region has the DNA TGTGCCAGTAGTATGGTCGGGTTCTCTGGAAACACCATATATTTT.

This chain uses TRBV5-5 with TRBJ2-5; 9 nucleotides align to TRBD1. V gave up 0 bases and J gave up 6 bases; unmatched junction bases: 9. Germline V gene data show CDR1 as SGHKS and CDR2 as YYEKEE (reference sequence). The CDR3 consists of 16 residues. The CDR3 here is CASSLGTGTGWQTQYF. The DNA of the CDR3 is TGTGCCAGCAGCTTGGGAACCGGGACAGGGTGGCAGACCCAGTACTTC. The entire variable domain, with the rest obtained from reference TRBV5-5 and TRBJ2-5, is as follows: DAGVTQSPTHLIKTRGQQVTLRCSPISGHKSVSWYQQVLGQGPQFIFQYYEKEERGRGNFPDRFSARQFPNYSSELNVNALLLGDSALYLCASSLGTGTGWQTQYFGPGTRLLVL.

At least ten counts were recorded for this clone. The rearrangement links TRBV7-2 to TRBJ2-3; 12 nucleotides align to TRBD2. This CDR3 is 16 amino acids long. V gave up 4 bases and J gave up 4 bases; unmatched junction bases: 6. CDR1 and CDR2 from the germline V gene are SGHTA and FQGNSA. CDR3 bases: TGTGCCAGCAGCTACGAGACTAGCGGGAGTTCAGATACGCAGTATTTT. It yields the protein CASSYETSGSSDTQYF.

The V gene is TRBV29-1, the J gene TRBJ1-2, with TRBD1 matching 7 bases. The trim removed 6 bases at V and 7 bases at J, leaving 11 bases unmatched. CDR3 size: 13 residues. The germline V gene has CDR1 SQVTM and CDR2 ANQGSEA. The CDR3 reads CSVAMGQWAGYTF. CDR3 sequence (DNA): TGCAGCGTAGCTATGGGACAGTGGGCTGGCTACACCTTC.